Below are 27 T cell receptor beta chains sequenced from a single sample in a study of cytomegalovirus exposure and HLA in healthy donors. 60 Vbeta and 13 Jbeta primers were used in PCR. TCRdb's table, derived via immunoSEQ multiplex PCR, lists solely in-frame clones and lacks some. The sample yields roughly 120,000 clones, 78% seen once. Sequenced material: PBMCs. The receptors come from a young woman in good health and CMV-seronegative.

The CDR3: CASSVRVTRSGYTF. The CDR3 region has the DNA TGTGCCAGCAGTGTAAGAGTCACCCGGAGTGGCTACACCTTC. This chain links TRBV2 with TRBJ1-2; no clear D. The CDR3 extends over 14 amino acids. CDR1 is SNHLY and CDR2 is FYNNEI in the germline V gene. The V end lost 4 bases, the J end lost 7 bases, and 16 bases lay between the germline ends.

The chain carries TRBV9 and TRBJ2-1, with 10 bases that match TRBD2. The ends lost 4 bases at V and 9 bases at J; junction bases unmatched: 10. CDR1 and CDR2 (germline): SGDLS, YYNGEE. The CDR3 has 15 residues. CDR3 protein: CASSRGGSGGLEQFF. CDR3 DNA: TGTGCCAGCAGCAGAGGGGGTAGCGGGGGGCTTGAGCAGTTCTTC.

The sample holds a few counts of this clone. Here the CDR3 reads CASSPQGTQYF. CDR3 sequence (DNA): TGTGCCAGCTCACCGCAGGGGACCCAGTACTTC. This chain connects TRBV18 to TRBJ2-5; possible D gene TRBD1, 5 bases. With 3 bases removed from V and 7 bases from J, the gap between germline ends came to 6 bases. CDR1 and CDR2 from the germline V gene are KGHSH and LQKENI. The CDR3 covers 11 residues.

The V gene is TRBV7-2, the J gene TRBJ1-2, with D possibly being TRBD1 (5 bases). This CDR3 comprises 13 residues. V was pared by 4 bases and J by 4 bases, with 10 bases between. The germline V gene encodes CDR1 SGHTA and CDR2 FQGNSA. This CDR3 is CASSSDRGYGYTF. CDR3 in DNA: TGTGCCAGCAGCTCCGACAGAGGCTATGGCTACACCTTC. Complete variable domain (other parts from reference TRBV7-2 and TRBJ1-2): GAGVSQSPSNKVTEKGKDVELRCDPISGHTALYWYRQSLGQGLEFLIYFQGNSAPDKSGLPSDRFSAERTGGSVSTLTIQRTQQEDSAVYLCASSSDRGYGYTFGSGTRLTVV.

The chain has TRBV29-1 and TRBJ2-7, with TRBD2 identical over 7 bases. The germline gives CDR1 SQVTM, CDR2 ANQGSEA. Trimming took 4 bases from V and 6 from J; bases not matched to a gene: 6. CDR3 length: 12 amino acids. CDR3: CSVAVGGVEQYF. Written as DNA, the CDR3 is TGCAGCGTTGCGGTGGGAGGGGTCGAGCAGTACTTC.

The CDR3 nucleotides are TGTGCCAGCAGTTCCGGGACAGGGGGCAATGAGCAGTTCTTC. Its protein product is CASSSGTGGNEQFF. The genes are TRBV6-4 and TRBJ2-1; TRBD1 aligns across 11 bases. The CDR3 contains 14 residues. The junction had 3 bases not matched to a gene; V was cut back by 5 bases and J by 6 bases. Germline CDR1 reads MRHNA; CDR2 reads SNTAGT.

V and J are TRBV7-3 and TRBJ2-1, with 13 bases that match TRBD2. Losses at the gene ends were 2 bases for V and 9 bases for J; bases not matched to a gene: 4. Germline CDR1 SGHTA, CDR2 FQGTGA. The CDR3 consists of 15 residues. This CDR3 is CASSLGLAGVVEQFF. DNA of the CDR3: TGTGCCAGCAGCTTAGGACTAGCGGGAGTCGTTGAGCAGTTCTTC.

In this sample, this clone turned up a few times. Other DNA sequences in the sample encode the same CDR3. The CDR3 protein is CASGTSGSYNEQFF. The CDR3 nucleotides are TGTGCTAGTGGGACTAGCGGTTCCTACAATGAGCAGTTCTTC. The rearrangement uses TRBV28 and TRBJ2-1; TRBD2 aligns across 11 bases. Germline CDR1 MDHEN, CDR2 SYDVKM. The CDR3 consists of 14 residues.

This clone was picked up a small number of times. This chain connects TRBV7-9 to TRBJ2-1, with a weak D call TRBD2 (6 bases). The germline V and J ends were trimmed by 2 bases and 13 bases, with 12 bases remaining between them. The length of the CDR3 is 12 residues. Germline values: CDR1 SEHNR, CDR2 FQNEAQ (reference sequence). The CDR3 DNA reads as TGTGCCAGCAGCTTACTCTTTAGCGGACAGTTCTTC. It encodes CASSLLFSGQFF.

CDR3 region: CASSIGGDTYYNEQFF. In DNA, the CDR3 is TGTGCCAGTAGTATAGGAGGGGACACCTATTACAATGAGCAGTTCTTC. The chain recombines TRBV19 with TRBJ2-1, with a weak D call TRBD1 (6 bases). Per germline, CDR1 LNHDA and CDR2 SQIVND (reference sequence). The CDR3 length is 16 residues. V was cut by 1 base and J by 4 bases, with 14 bases left in between.

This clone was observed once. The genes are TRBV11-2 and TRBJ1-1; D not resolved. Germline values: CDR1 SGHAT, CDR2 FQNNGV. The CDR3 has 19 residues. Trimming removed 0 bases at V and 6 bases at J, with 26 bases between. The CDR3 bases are TGTGCCAGCAGCTTAGATCCTTGGAGGGTTACTCGAACTAACCCTGAAGCTTTCTTT. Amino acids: CASSLDPWRVTRTNPEAFF.

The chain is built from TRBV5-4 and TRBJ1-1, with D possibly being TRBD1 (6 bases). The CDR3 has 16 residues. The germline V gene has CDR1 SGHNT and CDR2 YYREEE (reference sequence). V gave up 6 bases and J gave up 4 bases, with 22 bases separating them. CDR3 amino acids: CASTTLGGAGVTEAFF. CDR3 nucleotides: TGTGCCAGCACCACCCTAGGGGGGGCAGGCGTCACTGAAGCTTTCTTT.

The CDR3 sequence is CASSTPGQGARNQPQHF. CDR3 nucleotide sequence: TGTGCCAGCAGTACGCCGGGACAGGGGGCCCGCAATCAGCCCCAGCATTTT. This chain connects TRBV28 to TRBJ1-5; 12 bases match TRBD1. This CDR3 is built from 17 residues. The germline gives CDR1 MDHEN, CDR2 SYDVKM. Trimming took 5 bases from V and 2 from J; bases not matched to a gene: 7.

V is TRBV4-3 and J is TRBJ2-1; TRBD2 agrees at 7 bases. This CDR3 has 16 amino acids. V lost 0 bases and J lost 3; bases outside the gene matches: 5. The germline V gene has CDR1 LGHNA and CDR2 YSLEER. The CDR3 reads CASSQDGRGSYNEQFF. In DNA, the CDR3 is TGCGCCAGCAGCCAAGACGGGCGGGGGAGCTACAATGAGCAGTTCTTC.

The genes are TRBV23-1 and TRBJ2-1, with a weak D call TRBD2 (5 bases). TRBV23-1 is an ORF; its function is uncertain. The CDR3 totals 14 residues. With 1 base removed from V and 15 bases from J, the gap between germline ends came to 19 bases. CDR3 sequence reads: CASSQFWTRPFGFF. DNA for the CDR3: TGCGCCAGCAGTCAATTTTGGACTCGGCCTTTTGGGTTCTTC.

CDR3 amino acids: CASGLGQGARDTQYF. The CDR3 nucleotides are TGTGCTAGTGGTTTGGGACAGGGGGCTAGGGATACGCAGTATTTT. The chain couples TRBV12-5 to TRBJ2-3, with 10 bases aligning to TRBD1. Germline loops: CDR1 LGHNT, CDR2 FRNRAP. The CDR3 runs 15 residues. V dropped 1 base and J dropped 6; count of bases not matched to a gene: 4.

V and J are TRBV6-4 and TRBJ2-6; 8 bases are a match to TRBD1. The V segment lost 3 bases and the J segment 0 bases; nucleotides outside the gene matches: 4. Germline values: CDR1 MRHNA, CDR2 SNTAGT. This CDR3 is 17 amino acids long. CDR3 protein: CASSEQGATSGANVLTF. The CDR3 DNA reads TGTGCCAGCAGTGAGCAGGGGGCGACCTCTGGGGCCAACGTCCTGACTTTC.

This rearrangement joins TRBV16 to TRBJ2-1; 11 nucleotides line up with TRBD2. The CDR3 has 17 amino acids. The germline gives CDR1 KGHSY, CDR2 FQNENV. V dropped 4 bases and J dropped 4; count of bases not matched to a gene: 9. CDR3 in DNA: TGTGCCAGCAGCCTTATACTAGCGGGAGAGGGATACAATGAGCAGTTCTTC. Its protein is CASSLILAGEGYNEQFF.

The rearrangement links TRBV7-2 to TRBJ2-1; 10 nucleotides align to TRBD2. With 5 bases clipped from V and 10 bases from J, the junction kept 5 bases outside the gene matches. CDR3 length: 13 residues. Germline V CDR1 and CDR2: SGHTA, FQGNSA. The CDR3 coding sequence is TGTGCCAGCAGCGGGGGACTAGCGTACGAGCAGTTCTTC. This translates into CASSGGLAYEQFF.

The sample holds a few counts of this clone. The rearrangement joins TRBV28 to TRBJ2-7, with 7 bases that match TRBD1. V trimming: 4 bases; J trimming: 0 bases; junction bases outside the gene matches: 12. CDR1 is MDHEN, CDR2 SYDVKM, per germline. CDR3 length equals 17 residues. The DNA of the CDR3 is TGTGCCAGCAGTTCACTGGGGCAGGGGGATTGCTCCTACGAGCAGTACTTC. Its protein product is CASSSLGQGDCSYEQYF.

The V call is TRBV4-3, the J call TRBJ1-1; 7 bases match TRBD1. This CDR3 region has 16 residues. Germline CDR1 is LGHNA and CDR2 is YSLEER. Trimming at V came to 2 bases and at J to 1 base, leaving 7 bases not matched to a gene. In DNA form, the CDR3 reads TGCGCCAGCAGCCAAAAGGGGGCGCCTGGGAACACTGAAGCTTTCTTT. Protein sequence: CASSQKGAPGNTEAFF.

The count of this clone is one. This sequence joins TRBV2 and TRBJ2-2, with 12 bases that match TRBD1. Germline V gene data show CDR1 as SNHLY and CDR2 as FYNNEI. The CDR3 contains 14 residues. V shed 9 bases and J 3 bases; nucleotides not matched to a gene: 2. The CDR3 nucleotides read TGTGCCAGGGGACAGGGGGCGCACACCGGGGAGCTGTTTTTT. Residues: CARGQGAHTGELFF.

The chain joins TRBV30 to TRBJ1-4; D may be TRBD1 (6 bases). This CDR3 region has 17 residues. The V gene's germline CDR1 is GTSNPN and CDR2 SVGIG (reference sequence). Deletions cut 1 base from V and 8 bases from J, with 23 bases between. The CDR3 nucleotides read TGTGCCTGGAGTGACAACCAACAGGGCGCTTGGGGGGAAAAACTGTTTTTT. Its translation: CAWSDNQQGAWGEKLFF.

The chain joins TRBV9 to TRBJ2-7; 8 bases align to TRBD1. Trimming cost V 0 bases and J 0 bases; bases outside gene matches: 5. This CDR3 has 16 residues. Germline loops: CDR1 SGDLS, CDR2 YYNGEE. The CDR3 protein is CASSVGGTGISYEQYF. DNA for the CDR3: TGTGCCAGCAGCGTAGGCGGGACAGGTATCTCCTACGAGCAGTACTTC.

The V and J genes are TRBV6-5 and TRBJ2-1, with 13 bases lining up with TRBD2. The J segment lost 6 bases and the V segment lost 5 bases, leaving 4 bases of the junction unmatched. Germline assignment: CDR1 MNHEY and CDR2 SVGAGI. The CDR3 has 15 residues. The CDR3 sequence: CASSRGLAGVNEQFF. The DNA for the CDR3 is TGTGCCAGCAGTCGAGGACTAGCGGGAGTCAATGAGCAGTTCTTC.

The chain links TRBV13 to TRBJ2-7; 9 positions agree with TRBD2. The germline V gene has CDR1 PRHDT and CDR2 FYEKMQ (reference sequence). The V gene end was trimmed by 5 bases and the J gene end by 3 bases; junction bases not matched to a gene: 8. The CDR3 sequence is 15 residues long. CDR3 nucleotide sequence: TGTGCCAGCAGCCCCTCCGGGACTAGCAGCTACGAGCAGTACTTC. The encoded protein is CASSPSGTSSYEQYF.

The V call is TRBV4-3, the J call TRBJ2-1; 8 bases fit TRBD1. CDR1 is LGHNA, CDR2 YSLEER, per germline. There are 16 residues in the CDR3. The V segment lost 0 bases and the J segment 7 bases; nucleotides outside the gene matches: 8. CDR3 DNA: TGCGCCAGCAGCCAAGAACAGGGGGGCCGGACGAATGAGCAGTTCTTC. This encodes CASSQEQGGRTNEQFF.